This is a list of T cell receptor beta chains from one sample in a study of blood T cell repertoires in COVID-19. Clones were sequenced by immunoSEQ multiplex PCR, and TCRdb holds only the in-frame ones, with some missing. The top ten clones hold about 8.6% of a sample with around 190,000 clones, roughly 85% of them seen once. Sequencing was carried out using peripheral blood. The source is a man aged 50-60 years with active or convalescent COVID-19. Both conserved end residues are part of each CDR3. Fields, in order: D gene, J gene, clone size, V gene, CDR3 protein, CDR3 DNA. The D gene is left open where the match is weak. Expanded clones are given a class, and other clones once, few, many or no size at all.

>-|TRBJ1-5|-|TRBV5-6
CASSLGGVGQPQHF
TGTGCCAGCAGCTTAGGGGGGGTCGGTCAGCCCCAGCATTTT
>-|TRBJ2-7|-|TRBV7-2
CASSLGLQPYEQYF
TGTGCCAGCAGCTTAGGGTTACAACCCTACGAGCAGTACTTC
>-|TRBJ2-2|-|TRBV9
CASSVDGTGELFF
TGTGCCAGCAGCGTAGACGGCACCGGGGAGCTGTTTTTT
>-|TRBJ1-2|-|TRBV24-1
CATSNTGQGNYGYTF
TGTGCCACCAGCAACACGGGGCAGGGGAACTATGGCTACACCTTC
>-|TRBJ1-2|-|TRBV28
CASSNFRDYGYTF
TGTGCCAGCAGTAACTTCAGGGACTATGGCTACACCTTC
>-|TRBJ2-5|-|TRBV12-3/TRBV12-4
CASSFSGRETQYF
TGTGCCAGCAGTTTTAGTGGGAGAGAGACCCAGTACTTC
>-|TRBJ1-1|once|TRBV5-5
CASSLQGQNTEAFF
TGTGCCAGCAGCCTCCAGGGACAGAACACTGAAGCTTTCTTT
>TRBD2|TRBJ2-1|-|TRBV6-5
CASRGGTSGYNEQFF
TGTGCCAGCAGGGGGGGGACTAGCGGTTACAATGAGCAGTTCTTC
>TRBD1|TRBJ2-5|-|TRBV5-1
CASTSTGAPQETQYF
TGCGCCAGCACGTCGACAGGGGCCCCCCAAGAGACCCAGTACTTC
>TRBD2|TRBJ2-3|-|TRBV24-1
CATSGSMDTQYF
TGTGCCACAAGCGGGAGTATGGATACGCAGTATTTT
>TRBD2|TRBJ2-3|-|TRBV14
CASSPPNSLAGGTDTQYF
TGTGCCAGCAGCCCGCCGAACTCACTAGCGGGAGGTACAGATACGCAGTATTTT
>-|TRBJ1-2|-|TRBV4-1
CASSQQEAGQEGYTF
TGCGCCAGCAGCCAACAAGAAGCAGGGCAGGAAGGCTACACCTTC
>-|TRBJ2-7|-|TRBV2
CASSDERYEQYF
TGTGCCAGCAGTGACGAGCGCTACGAGCAGTACTTC
>-|TRBJ1-2|-|TRBV5-1
CASRDSYGYTF
TGCGCCAGCAGAGACAGCTATGGCTACACCTTC
>TRBD2|TRBJ2-5|-|TRBV5-4
CASSLGGTSVLETQYF
TGTGCCAGCAGCTTGGGAGGGACTAGCGTCTTAGAGACCCAGTACTTC
>TRBD1|TRBJ2-3|-|TRBV5-6
CASSPRDRVNPTDTQYF
TGTGCCAGCAGCCCCCGGGACAGGGTGAATCCCACAGATACGCAGTATTTT
>-|TRBJ2-3|-|TRBV29-1
CSVGSTGTTSTDTQYF
TGCAGCGTTGGGAGCACCGGGACAACTAGCACAGATACGCAGTATTTT
>-|TRBJ1-1|-|TRBV18
CASSLRTENTEAFF
TGTGCCAGCTCACTTCGGACAGAGAACACTGAAGCTTTCTTT
>-|TRBJ1-2|-|TRBV18
CASSPGANYGYTF
TGTGCCAGCTCACCAGGGGCGAACTATGGCTACACCTTC
>-|TRBJ1-1|few|TRBV13
CASSLDIGGGTEAFF
TGTGCCAGCAGCTTAGACATTGGCGGAGGCACTGAAGCTTTCTTT
>TRBD2|TRBJ2-7|-|TRBV6-2/TRBV6-3
CASSYSTSGGYEQYF
TGTGCCAGCAGTTACTCGACTAGCGGGGGGTACGAGCAGTACTTC
>-|TRBJ2-7|-|TRBV3-1/TRBV3-2
CASSQAGSYEQYF
TGTGCCAGCAGCCAAGCCGGGTCCTACGAGCAGTACTTC
>-|TRBJ2-5|few|TRBV28
CASRTGTLYQETQYF
TGTGCCAGCAGGACCGGGACACTTTACCAAGAGACCCAGTACTTC
>-|TRBJ2-5|-|TRBV24-1
CATSDNYQETQYF
TGTGCCACCAGTGACAACTACCAAGAGACCCAGTACTTC
>-|TRBJ1-2|-|TRBV6-6
CASRMGRGTINYGYTF
TGTGCCAGCAGAATGGGGAGGGGCACTATCAACTATGGCTACACCTTC
>TRBD2|TRBJ2-4|-|TRBV3-1/TRBV3-2
CASSPWGGGHDGSKNIQYF
TGTGCCAGCAGCCCATGGGGCGGGGGGCACGACGGGTCCAAAAACATTCAGTACTTC
>TRBD1|TRBJ1-6|-|TRBV25-1
CASSEVRGLNSPLHF
TGTGCCAGCAGTGAAGTCAGGGGGCTTAATTCACCCCTCCACTTT
>-|TRBJ2-2|-|TRBV2
CASSEGGVGTGELFF
TGTGCCAGCAGTGAGGGGGGTGTGGGCACCGGGGAGCTGTTTTTT
>-|TRBJ2-3|-|TRBV11-3
CASSLSADTQYF
TGTGCCAGCAGCTTAAGCGCAGATACGCAGTATTTT
>-|TRBJ1-4|-|TRBV7-2
CASSLERGGWTNEKLFF
TGTGCCAGCAGCTTAGAGCGGGGGGGGTGGACTAATGAAAAACTGTTTTTT
>TRBD1|TRBJ2-5|-|TRBV28
CASSQSPGTGGWGETQYF
TGTGCCAGCAGTCAATCGCCGGGGACAGGGGGTTGGGGAGAGACCCAGTACTTC
>-|TRBJ2-5|once|TRBV7-3
CASSLSGGEQETQYF
TGTGCCAGCAGCTTAAGCGGGGGCGAACAAGAGACCCAATACTTC
>TRBD1|TRBJ1-4|-|TRBV12-5
CASGTGVGNEKLFF
TGTGCTAGTGGAACAGGGGTCGGTAATGAAAAACTGTTTTTT
>TRBD1|TRBJ2-2|once|TRBV10-3
CAIRGTANTGELFF
TGTGCCATCAGGGGGACAGCGAACACCGGGGAGCTGTTTTTT
>-|TRBJ1-1|-|TRBV12-3/TRBV12-4
CASSLGGGTEAFF
TGTGCCAGCAGTTTGGGGGGGGGCACTGAAGCTTTCTTT
>TRBD1|TRBJ1-4|-|TRBV5-1
CASRRTGVTNEKLFF
TGCGCCAGCAGGCGGACAGGGGTTACTAATGAAAAACTGTTTTTT
>-|TRBJ1-2|-|TRBV27
CASSLDRYYGYTF
TGTGCCAGCAGTTTAGATAGATACTATGGCTACACCTTC
>TRBD1|TRBJ1-1|-|TRBV6-6
CASRQGGSTEAFF
TGTGCCAGCAGGCAAGGGGGCAGCACTGAAGCTTTCTTT
>TRBD1|TRBJ2-7|once|TRBV28
CASSLWDRGLYEQYF
TGTGCCAGCAGTTTATGGGACAGGGGACTCTACGAGCAGTACTTC
>TRBD1|TRBJ1-5|-|TRBV19
CASSIGTGDNQPQHF
TGTGCCAGTAGTATAGGGACAGGGGACAATCAGCCCCAGCATTTT
>-|TRBJ2-7|-|TRBV20-1
CSASPPDGLYEQYF
TGCAGTGCTAGTCCCCCCGACGGACTCTACGAGCAGTACTTC
>-|TRBJ2-3|-|TRBV9
CASSTRQSPDTQYF
TGTGCCAGCAGCACGAGACAGAGCCCAGATACGCAGTATTTT
>-|TRBJ1-1|few|TRBV30
CAWSVSAVTEAFF
TGTGCCTGGAGTGTATCTGCAGTCACTGAAGCTTTCTTT
>-|TRBJ2-5|once|TRBV6-1
CASSNTAGTLETQYF
TGTGCCAGCAGCAACACTGCCGGGACTTTAGAGACCCAGTACTTC
>-|TRBJ1-5|-|TRBV19
CASGLGQSNQPQHF
TGTGCCAGTGGACTCGGACAGTCTAATCAGCCCCAGCATTTT
>-|TRBJ1-1|-|TRBV4-1
CASSQEVQGSGHTEAFF
TGCGCCAGCAGCCAAGAAGTACAGGGTAGCGGGCACACTGAAGCTTTCTTT
>-|TRBJ1-6|-|TRBV11-3
CASSLDGDSPLHF
TGTGCCAGCAGCTTAGATGGAGATTCACCCCTCCACTTT
>-|TRBJ1-2|-|TRBV30
CAFVVVGGYTF
TGTGCCTTTGTGGTTGTCGGTGGCTACACCTTC
>TRBD1|TRBJ1-2|-|TRBV6-5
CASSTGQGSYGYTF
TGTGCCAGCAGTACAGGACAGGGAAGCTATGGCTACACCTTC
>-|TRBJ2-2|-|TRBV12-3/TRBV12-4
CASTRTGELFF
TGTGCCAGCACCCGGACCGGGGAGCTGTTTTTT
>-|TRBJ1-1|-|TRBV6-2/TRBV6-3
CASSPLPWLGDTEAFF
TGTGCCAGCAGCCCCCTCCCCTGGTTAGGGGACACTGAAGCTTTCTTT